Included here is one T cell receptor beta chain sequence, with context. Its antigen is as yet unknown. The data were taken from a study of PD-1 blockade in classical Hodgkin lymphoma. Across the whole study: A 3 mg/kg intravenous dose of nivolumab was received by patients every 2 weeks. Study-level results: Exclusion covered patients beginning nivolumab under 1 year post-ASCT.

TCRdb keeps only in-frame clones here, not all; method: immunoSEQ multiplex PCR. The sample lists approximately 61,000 clones; roughly nine tenths were seen once. Time point defined: cycle 4 day 1 (C4D1), after less than 7 weeks of nivolumab. In every patient, relapse followed autologous stem cell transplantation, while exposure to brentuximab vedotin differed. This receptor was obtained from a human donor with classical Hodgkin lymphoma. The sequencing used peripheral blood mononuclear cells (PBMCs), collected before the fourth cycle of nivolumab.

CDR3 protein: CASSFGTGEQYF. The DNA of the CDR3 is TGCGCCAGCAGCTTTGGGACAGGCGAGCAGTACTTC. This rearrangement joins TRBV5-1 to TRBJ2-7; 8 nucleotides match TRBD1. The CDR3 sequence is 12 residues long. Trimming took 2 bases from V and 6 from J; bases not matched to a gene: 1. From germline, CDR1 is SGHRS and CDR2 YFSETQ. Supplemented by reference TRBV5-1 and TRBJ2-7, the full variable domain reads KAGVTQTPRYLIKTRGQQVTLSCSPISGHRSVSWYQQTPGQGLQFLFEYFSETQRNKGNFPGRFSGRQFSNSRSEMNVSTLELGDSALYLCASSFGTGEQYFGPGTRLTVT.